The rows below give T cell receptor beta chains drawn from one sample of a study of somatic mutations in cytotoxic T cells in rheumatoid arthritis. TCRdb's copy holds only in-frame clones and misses some; the assay was immunoSEQ multiplex PCR. The sample records approximately 30,000 clones, 82% being singletons. The specimen was CD8+ T cells sorted from blood. These receptors came from an adult with rheumatoid arthritis. CDR3s include the opening cysteine and the closing phenylalanine or tryptophan. The order of the fields is D gene, clone size, J gene, V gene, CDR3 protein, CDR3 DNA. D genes are given only for firm matches. Clone size, where shown, is once, few, many, or a class for clones that have expanded.

d_call: .
clone_size: .
j_call: TRBJ2-7
v_call: TRBV11-2
cdr3_aa: CASSLAGLGDEQYF
cdr3_nt: TGTGCCAGCAGCTTAGCCGGGTTGGGGGACGAGCAGTACTTC

d_call: .
clone_size: .
j_call: TRBJ1-5
v_call: TRBV6-1
cdr3_aa: CASSGVPSNQPQHF
cdr3_nt: TGTGCCAGCAGTGGGGTCCCTAGCAATCAGCCCCAGCATTTT

d_call: .
clone_size: once
j_call: TRBJ2-1
v_call: TRBV6-1
cdr3_aa: CATSLWPSNEQFF
cdr3_nt: TGTGCCACCTCCTTGTGGCCCTCCAATGAGCAGTTCTTC

d_call: TRBD2
clone_size: few
j_call: TRBJ2-2
v_call: TRBV6-1
cdr3_aa: CASSELAGGTGELFF
cdr3_nt: TGTGCCAGCAGTGAACTAGCGGGAGGCACCGGGGAGCTGTTTTTT

d_call: .
clone_size: .
j_call: TRBJ2-3
v_call: TRBV7-9
cdr3_aa: CASSLSPDTQYF
cdr3_nt: TGTGCCAGCAGCCTGAGCCCAGATACGCAGTATTTT

d_call: TRBD1
clone_size: .
j_call: TRBJ1-2
v_call: TRBV15
cdr3_aa: CATSNRGARGSRYGYTF
cdr3_nt: TGTGCCACCAGTAACAGGGGCGCCCGGGGTTCGAGATATGGCTACACCTTC

d_call: .
clone_size: .
j_call: TRBJ1-4
v_call: TRBV12-5
cdr3_aa: CASGLGSPGRMATNEKLFF
cdr3_nt: TGTGCTAGTGGTTTGGGATCGCCAGGCAGAATGGCAACTAATGAAAAACTGTTTTTT

d_call: .
clone_size: .
j_call: TRBJ2-1
v_call: TRBV7-3
cdr3_aa: CASSQTTDPGNEQFF
cdr3_nt: TGTGCCAGCAGCCAGACCACGGACCCTGGGAATGAGCAGTTCTTC

d_call: TRBD2
clone_size: .
j_call: TRBJ2-2
v_call: TRBV28
cdr3_aa: CASSLYGSGGDTGELFF
cdr3_nt: TGTGCCAGCAGTTTATATGGTAGCGGGGGGGACACCGGGGAGCTGTTTTTT

d_call: .
clone_size: .
j_call: TRBJ2-5
v_call: TRBV28
cdr3_aa: CASSLSTGRETQYF
cdr3_nt: TGTGCCAGCAGTTTATCCACAGGGAGGGAGACCCAGTACTTC

d_call: .
clone_size: .
j_call: TRBJ2-5
v_call: TRBV7-9
cdr3_aa: CASSLDSGETQYF
cdr3_nt: TGTGCCAGCAGCTTAGACTCTGGAGAGACCCAGTACTTC

d_call: TRBD2
clone_size: .
j_call: TRBJ2-2
v_call: TRBV4-2
cdr3_aa: CASSPHTLARGGGSGELFF
cdr3_nt: TGTGCCAGCAGCCCCCACACCCTAGCACGGGGGGGCGGTTCCGGGGAGCTGTTTTTT

d_call: .
clone_size: .
j_call: TRBJ1-1
v_call: TRBV30
cdr3_aa: CAWSSRRYTEAFF
cdr3_nt: TGTGCCTGGAGCTCTCGACGTTACACTGAAGCTTTCTTT

d_call: .
clone_size: .
j_call: TRBJ2-1
v_call: TRBV4-2
cdr3_aa: CASSQELYGATYNEQFF
cdr3_nt: TGTGCCAGCAGCCAAGAACTTTACGGGGCCACCTACAATGAGCAGTTCTTC

d_call: .
clone_size: .
j_call: TRBJ1-1
v_call: TRBV5-1
cdr3_aa: CASSPIRTANTEAFF
cdr3_nt: TGCGCCAGCAGCCCAATTCGGACGGCGAACACTGAAGCTTTCTTT

d_call: .
clone_size: .
j_call: TRBJ1-1
v_call: TRBV7-6
cdr3_aa: CASSSREGTEAFF
cdr3_nt: TGTGCCAGCAGCTCCAGAGAAGGCACTGAAGCTTTCTTT

d_call: TRBD2
clone_size: .
j_call: TRBJ2-1
v_call: TRBV6-4
cdr3_aa: CASSDRTSDRDEQFF
cdr3_nt: TGTGCCAGCAGTGACCGGACTAGCGACCGGGATGAGCAGTTCTTC